Listed below are T cell receptor beta chains from one sample, sequenced in a study of blood T cell repertoires in COVID-19. Assay: immunoSEQ multiplex PCR; the TCRdb copy retains only in-frame clones and omits some. The sample shows roughly 360,000 clones, roughly 90% of them seen only once. The sample taken for sequencing was PBMCs or T cells enriched from blood (not recorded which). These receptors were taken from a woman aged 25-40 years with acute COVID-19. Both conserved end residues are part of each CDR3.

j_gene,len,v_gene,CDR3aa
TRBJ1-6,14,TRBV7-2,CASSFPSLNSPLHF
TRBJ1-2,15,TRBV4-1,CASSQTGTASFGYTF
TRBJ2-2,17,TRBV3-1/TRBV3-2,CASSPTLAGGPAGELFF
TRBJ2-7,15,TRBV6-1,CASSEIGDSSYEQYF
TRBJ1-1,13,TRBV30,CAWSHDSNTEAFF
TRBJ2-2,18,TRBV2,CASSNRRAGTGGTGELFF
TRBJ1-5,16,TRBV6-1,CASSEIMGGFNQPQHF
TRBJ2-1,13,TRBV20-1,CSASWLAGDEQFF
TRBJ2-5,15,TRBV5-1,CASSFNSVGGETQYF
TRBJ1-3,17,TRBV19,CASSPYRGRDSGNTIYF
TRBJ1-5,15,TRBV7-2,CASSSGQESNQPQHF
TRBJ1-1,13,TRBV5-1,CASSFEFFTEAFF
TRBJ2-7,16,TRBV7-9,CASSNSFRDTTYEQYF
TRBJ1-2,16,TRBV5-1,CASSSGGDRTNYGYTF
TRBJ2-7,12,TRBV28,CASMGSSYEQYF
TRBJ1-5,14,TRBV10-2,CASSADSSNQPQHF
TRBJ1-5,15,TRBV2,CASSERDLSNQPQHF
TRBJ2-2,17,TRBV4-2,CASSQETSGGAAGELFF
TRBJ2-7,16,TRBV14,CAKTVVLLEPNYEQYF
TRBJ1-1,12,TRBV19,CASSTGLTEAFF
TRBJ1-1,15,TRBV6-5,CASSYWGLRGTEAFF
TRBJ2-7,13,TRBV6-5,CASSGDRPYEQYF
TRBJ2-5,13,TRBV6-5,CASSTGEIETQYF
TRBJ2-5,11,TRBV2,CASTGLETQYF
TRBJ1-1,14,TRBV9,CASSVASVNTEAFF
TRBJ1-1,14,TRBV6-5,CASSSLTGETEAFF
TRBJ1-2,13,TRBV28,CASSRPRGFGYTF
TRBJ2-1,13,TRBV27,CASSLSRYNEQFF
TRBJ1-2,14,TRBV30,CAWSANRKPYGYTF